These T cell receptor beta chains were read from a single sample in a study of vaccination and CD4 T cells after COVID-19. Their antigens are not known. TCRdb processed the PCR reads anew with MiXCR; each CDR3 protein has one entry. The sample contains 7,500 to 8,500 distinct CDR3 sequences, about 59% of which appear only once. Material: cultured CD4+ T cells from blood, obtained after SARS-CoV-2 vaccination. These receptors were collected from a human donor with COVID-19. CDR3s include the opening cysteine and the closing phenylalanine or tryptophan. D genes are given only for firm matches. Clone sizes are given selectively: once, few, many, or a class where the clone is expanded.

>TRBJ1-1|TRBD1|TRBV24-1|.
TGTGCCACCAGTGATACCACAGGGGGGAACACTGAAGCTTTCTTT
CATSDTTGGNTEAFF
>TRBJ2-3|.|TRBV5-1|.
TGCGCCAGCAGCGGGCACGTGGGTGATACGCAGTATTTT
CASSGHVGDTQYF
>TRBJ2-7|.|TRBV28|.
TGTGCCATTCACGACAGGCGGCGATACGAGCAGTACTTC
CAIHDRRRYEQYF
>TRBJ1-5|.|TRBV7-2|.
TGTGCCAGCAGCTTAGCTAGCAATCAGCCCCAGCATTTT
CASSLASNQPQHF
>TRBJ2-3|.|TRBV7-2|.
TGTGCCAGCAGCTTGCCCTTCGGGACCTCGGGTACGCAGTATTTT
CASSLPFGTSGTQYF
>TRBJ2-5|.|TRBV24-1|.
TGTGCCACCAGTGTGGAAGGGCAGCCGGGTGGGGAGACCCAGTACTTC
CATSVEGQPGGETQYF
>TRBJ1-5|.|TRBV19|.
TGTGCCAGTAGTATAGGTTATAGCAATCAGCCCCAGCATTTT
CASSIGYSNQPQHF
>TRBJ2-7|.|TRBV6-1|few
TGTGCCAGCAGGGGGACTCCCAGGGGGGACGGCTACGAGCGGTACTTC
CASRGTPRGDGYERYF
>TRBJ1-1|.|TRBV12-3/TRBV12-4|.
TGTGCCAGCACCCTGTGGGGGGGCTCGGAAGCTTTCTTT
CASTLWGGSEAFF
>TRBJ1-6|.|TRBV9|.
TGTGCCAGCAGCACCAGGACAGATGGTAATTCACCCCTCCACTTT
CASSTRTDGNSPLHF
>TRBJ2-2|TRBD2|TRBV20-1|few
TGCAGTGCTATGAGCGGGGGCACGAACACCGGGGAGCTGTTTTTT
CSAMSGGTNTGELFF
>TRBJ1-6|.|TRBV6-5|.
TGTGCCAGCAGTTACAGGGACACCCTCCACTTT
CASSYRDTLHF
>TRBJ2-3|TRBD2|TRBV6-2/TRBV6-3|.
TGTGCCAGCAGTTACAGCCAACTAGCGGGGGGGCCAGATACGCAGTATTTT
CASSYSQLAGGPDTQYF
>TRBJ2-1|TRBD2|TRBV2|.
TGTGCCAGCAGACAAAGCGGGGTCGACTTCTACAATGAACAGTTCTTC
CASRQSGVDFYNEQFF
>TRBJ2-7|TRBD1|TRBV20-1|once
TGCAGTGCTAGAAGGCCAGGGGGCCTGTCCTACGAGCAGTACTTC
CSARRPGGLSYEQYF
>TRBJ1-1|.|TRBV20-1|few
TGCAGTGCTAGAGACGTTACCCAGGTGGCTACGGCTTTCTTT
CSARDVTQVATAFF
>TRBJ1-5|.|TRBV6-5|few
TGTGCCAGCAGTTCCCGGAGGAATCAGCCCCAGCATTTT
CASSSRRNQPQHF
>TRBJ2-5|.|TRBV10-3|.
TGTGCCATCAGCCTAGCCGGTCTAGGGGAGACCCAGTACTTC
CAISLAGLGETQYF
>TRBJ1-2|.|TRBV19|.
TGTGCCAGTAGTACCCCCCAGGATGGCTATGGCTACACCTTC
CASSTPQDGYGYTF
>TRBJ1-1|TRBD1|TRBV19|once
TGTGCCAGTAGTATAGTGGGGGACAGGGCCACTGAAGCTTTCTTT
CASSIVGDRATEAFF
>TRBJ2-7|.|TRBV20-1|few
TGCAGTGCTAGGACACTTGAGGGGTCCGCCTACGAGCAGTACTTC
CSARTLEGSAYEQYF
>TRBJ1-6|.|TRBV7-9|.
TGTGCCAGCAGCCCCCCGGGGACCTATAATTCACCCCTCCACTTT
CASSPPGTYNSPLHF
>TRBJ2-2|TRBD1|TRBV7-3|.
TGTGCCAGCAGCCCCGGGACAGGGGTTCGGGGGGAGCTGTTTTTT
CASSPGTGVRGELFF
>TRBJ2-7|.|TRBV27|.
TGTGCCAGCAGTTCCCAGGGGAGCCTCCAGGCCGAGCAGTACTTC
CASSSQGSLQAEQYF
>TRBJ2-7|TRBD1|TRBV20-1|.
TGCAGTGCTGGGGACAGGGACGAGCAGTACTTC
CSAGDRDEQYF
>TRBJ2-7|TRBD2|TRBV15|.
TGTGCCACCAGCAGGGGAGGGTACGAGCAGTACTTC
CATSRGGYEQYF
>TRBJ1-2|.|TRBV2|.
TGTGCCAGCAGTGCGCAGGGCTATGGCTACACCTTC
CASSAQGYGYTF
>TRBJ1-2|TRBD1|TRBV5-1|once
TGCGCCAGCAGCTTGTTCGGGACAGCCTATGGCTACACCTTC
CASSLFGTAYGYTF
>TRBJ2-3|.|TRBV7-9|large
TGTGCCAGCAGCTTAGGGTTAGCGATGGGGGATACGCAGTATTTT
CASSLGLAMGDTQYF
>TRBJ2-7|.|TRBV12-5|.
TGTGCTAGTGGTCCCACAGGCAGTACCAACTACGAGCAGTACTTC
CASGPTGSTNYEQYF
>TRBJ1-2|.|TRBV7-8|.
TGTGCCAGCAGCTTCCAGGCCGGGACTGTCTATGGCTACACCTTC
CASSFQAGTVYGYTF
>TRBJ1-2|TRBD1|TRBV30|few
TGTGCCTGGGAAGCGACAGGGAGGTTAGGGGGCTACACCTTC
CAWEATGRLGGYTF
>TRBJ1-2|.|TRBV20-1|hyperexpanded
TGCAGTGCTAGCCGGGACACTTCTAACTATGGCTACACCTTC
CSASRDTSNYGYTF
>TRBJ1-3|.|TRBV5-8|.
TGTGCCAGCCTCGTGCGCTCTGGAAACACCATATATTTT
CASLVRSGNTIYF
>TRBJ1-2|.|TRBV20-1|.
TGCAGTGCTACCGCAAACGGGTATGGCTACACCTTC
CSATANGYGYTF
>TRBJ1-2|.|TRBV7-2|few
TGTGCCAGCAGCTTATCAGGGGTTGGTGGCTACACCTTC
CASSLSGVGGYTF
>TRBJ1-6|.|TRBV27|few
TGTGCCAGCAACCCCACAGGGACGGATTCACCCCTCCACTTT
CASNPTGTDSPLHF
>TRBJ2-5|.|TRBV12-3/TRBV12-4|.
TGTGCCAGCAGTTTACGGTCTCTGGAGACCCAGTACTTC
CASSLRSLETQYF
>TRBJ1-2|.|TRBV5-1|.
TGCGCCAGCAGCTTAGATTTCGGCCAGAACTGCTTC
CASSLDFGQNCF
>TRBJ2-3|TRBD2|TRBV4-2|few
TGTGCCAGCAGCCAAGAGGCTAGCGGGGTCACAGATACGCAGTATTTT
CASSQEASGVTDTQYF
>TRBJ1-5|.|TRBV2|.
TGTGCCAGCGAACCGCTCCATGGGGATCAGCCCCAGCATTTT
CASEPLHGDQPQHF
>TRBJ1-5|.|TRBV7-8|few
TGTGCCAGCAGCTTAGGAGGGAGTGGGCTTTGGCCCCAGCATTTT
CASSLGGSGLWPQHF
>TRBJ2-1|.|TRBV10-3|.
TGTGCCATCAGTGAACAGGTTGGCAATGAGCAGTTCTTC
CAISEQVGNEQFF
>TRBJ1-5|.|TRBV19|.
TGTGCCAGTAGGCCTCGGGACTTTAGCAATCAGCCCCAGCATTTT
CASRPRDFSNQPQHF
>TRBJ1-5|.|TRBV10-3|.
TGTGCCATCAGTGACGCGAGCAATCAGCCCCAGCATTTT
CAISDASNQPQHF
>TRBJ1-1|.|TRBV6-2/TRBV6-3|.
TGTGCCAGCAACCGGGGCACTGAAGCTTTCTTT
CASNRGTEAFF
>TRBJ1-2|.|TRBV28|.
TGTGCCAGCAGTATGACCGTATATGGCTACACCTTC
CASSMTVYGYTF
>TRBJ1-1|TRBD1|TRBV27|.
TGTGCCAGCGTTAGAACAGGGGGCACTGAAGCTTTCTTT
CASVRTGGTEAFF
>TRBJ2-7|.|TRBV11-2|.
TGTGCCAGCAGACGAGGTTACGAGCAGTACTTC
CASRRGYEQYF
>TRBJ2-5|TRBD1|TRBV25-1|medium-sized
TGTGCCAGCAGTGTGGGGGACAGGGGGCGAGAGACCCAGTACTTC
CASSVGDRGRETQYF
>TRBJ2-1|.|TRBV6-1|large
TGTGCCAGCAGTCGAGAGGGGGGTAGGGCTAACAATGAGCAGTTCTTC
CASSREGGRANNEQFF
>TRBJ1-6|.|TRBV19|.
TGTGCCAGTAGTCAAATTGGTGGACAGAGCTCCTATAATTCACCCCTCCACTTT
CASSQIGGQSSYNSPLHF
>TRBJ1-3|.|TRBV28|.
TGTGCCAGCAGTTTAGTCAACCTCGTTGGAAACACCATATATTTT
CASSLVNLVGNTIYF
>TRBJ1-6|.|TRBV19|.
TGTGCCAGTAGCCCGGGCAGCTCCTATAATTCACCCCTCCACTTT
CASSPGSSYNSPLHF
>TRBJ1-3|.|TRBV29-1|.
TGCAGCGTTGATCTTAATCCGGGGTTACATTTT
CSVDLNPGLHF
>TRBJ2-5|TRBD2|TRBV24-1|few
TGTGCCACCAGTGACGCGACTAGCGGGGGTTCAGAGACCCAGTACTTC
CATSDATSGGSETQYF
>TRBJ1-1|TRBD1|TRBV10-3|.
TGTGCCATCAGTTCGGGACAGGGGAACACTGAAGCTTTCTTT
CAISSGQGNTEAFF
>TRBJ2-3|.|TRBV20-1|.
TGCAGTGCTAGCGGGGACACAGATACGCAGTATTTT
CSASGDTDTQYF
>TRBJ1-2|.|TRBV19|once
TGTGCCAGTAGTATAGGCAGCGGGCATAACTATGGCTACACCTTC
CASSIGSGHNYGYTF